A single sample is the source of the 14 T cell receptor beta chains below, sequenced in a study of blood T cell repertoires in COVID-19. Repertoires were generated with immunoSEQ multiplex PCR, while TCRdb's copy carries only in-frame clones and drops some. Here the sample spans more than 150,000 clones, about 90% being singletons. The specimen was PBMCs or T cells enriched from blood (not recorded which). These receptors were taken from a woman in her twenties or thirties who had recovered from COVID-19.

The CDR3 bases are TGTGCCAGCTCACCTTTCGGAGGGGTTACTGAAGCTTTCTTT. Residues: CASSPFGGVTEAFF. The rearrangement joins TRBV18 to TRBJ1-1, with D possibly being TRBD1 (5 bases). The CDR3 covers 14 residues. V shed 3 bases and J shed 5 bases, with 13 bases lying between them. Germline loops: CDR1 KGHSH, CDR2 LQKENI.

The rearrangement joins TRBV28 to TRBJ1-2; tentative D call: TRBD1 (5 bases). Germline V gives CDR1 MDHEN, CDR2 SYDVKM. This CDR3 region has 13 residues. The V and J ends lost 5 bases and 1 base respectively, with 8 bases between them. For the CDR3, the DNA is TGTGCCAGCAGTCCGGGACTTAACTATGGCTACACCTTC. This encodes CASSPGLNYGYTF.

The gene calls are TRBV3-1 (or the pseudogene TRBV3-2) and TRBJ1-5; weak D call: TRBD1 (6 bases). The CDR3 consists of 14 residues. Deletions cut 5 bases from V and 9 bases from J, with 17 bases between. The V gene's germline CDR1 is LGHDT and CDR2 YNNKEL (reference sequence). The CDR3 loop reads CASSLQGTRGPQHF. The CDR3 nucleotides read TGTGCCAGCAGCTTACAGGGTACACGGGGGCCCCAGCATTTT.

The CDR3 DNA reads as TGTGCCAGTGGGGGGGACACTGAAGCTTTCTTT. This translates into CASGGDTEAFF. The chain has TRBV19 and TRBJ1-1; D is possibly TRBD1 (5 bases). CDR3 length equals 11 residues. Germline V gene lookup returns CDR1 LNHDA and CDR2 SQIVND (reference sequence). Trimming cost V 8 bases and J 3 bases, with 7 bases left between them.

This clone is a singleton in its sample. V usage is TRBV5-1 and J usage is TRBJ1-5, with TRBD1 as a possible D gene (6 bases). The CDR3 extends over 17 amino acids. The V end lost 0 bases, the J end lost 1 base, and 14 bases lay between the germline ends. The V gene's germline CDR1 is SGHRS and CDR2 YFSETQ. Here the CDR3 reads CASSLAPAGASNQPQHF. The CDR3 nucleotides are TGCGCCAGCAGCTTGGCCCCGGCGGGGGCCAGCAATCAGCCCCAGCATTTT. Combining the CDR3 with reference TRBV5-1 and TRBJ1-5 gives the whole variable domain KAGVTQTPRYLIKTRGQQVTLSCSPISGHRSVSWYQQTPGQGLQFLFEYFSETQRNKGNFPGRFSGRQFSNSRSEMNVSTLELGDSALYLCASSLAPAGASNQPQHFGDGTRLSIL.

The chain is built from TRBV5-1 and TRBJ2-7; 7 bases line up with TRBD1. Germline-derived CDR1 and CDR2 are SGHRS and YFSETQ. V was clipped by 5 bases and J by 3 bases; unmatched bases: 11. The CDR3 length is 15 residues. Here the CDR3 DNA reads TGCGCCAGCAGAGGGGAAGGGACAGCCTTCTACGAGCAGTACTTC. Its protein product is CASRGEGTAFYEQYF.

This sequence joins TRBV29-1 and TRBJ1-2; 7 bases map to TRBD1. CDR1 and CDR2 (germline): SQVTM, ANQGSEA. V lost 3 bases and J lost 4; bases outside the gene matches: 8. The CDR3 loop spans 14 amino acids. For the CDR3, the DNA is TGCAGCGTTGACGAGGGGGCGGTGGGCTATGGCTACACCTTC. As protein: CSVDEGAVGYGYTF.

The V gene is TRBV9, the J gene TRBJ1-2; D not certain. The CDR3 spans 15 residues. The V gene's germline CDR1 is SGDLS and CDR2 YYNGEE. V was shortened by 0 bases and J by 0 bases, with 9 bases between the two germline ends. The CDR3 DNA sequence: TGTGCCAGCAGCGTAGCCGCAGGTTCTAACTATGGCTACACCTTC. Translating gives CASSVAAGSNYGYTF.

J is TRBJ1-1 and V is TRBV14, with a weak D call TRBD1 (6 bases). This CDR3 contains 15 residues. The V gene lost 4 bases and the J gene lost 1 base, with 13 bases spanning the gap. CDR1 is SGHDN and CDR2 is FVKESK in the germline V gene. The CDR3: CASSPTGQRNTEAFF. In nucleotides, the CDR3 is TGTGCCAGCAGCCCGACCGGACAGAGGAACACTGAAGCTTTCTTT.

The chain carries TRBV13 and TRBJ2-1, with 12 bases matching TRBD2. Germline V lookup: CDR1 PRHDT, CDR2 FYEKMQ (reference sequence). CDR3 length: 15 residues. V dropped 3 bases and J dropped 9; count of bases not matched to a gene: 6. The CDR3 sequence: CASSFGLAGGVEQFF. Written as DNA, the CDR3 is TGTGCCAGCAGCTTCGGGCTAGCGGGGGGGGTTGAGCAGTTCTTC.

This chain uses TRBV4-3 with TRBJ1-2, with 8 bases aligning to TRBD1. CDR1 and CDR2 (germline): LGHNA, YSLEER. This CDR3 contains 16 residues. Trimming cost V 3 bases and J 4 bases; bases outside gene matches: 10. CDR3: CASSQKSRGPGYGYTF. DNA of the CDR3: TGCGCCAGCAGCCAGAAGAGCAGGGGGCCGGGCTATGGCTACACCTTC.

This CDR3 reads CASSNNNRGAGNTIYF. The CDR3 DNA reads TGTGCCAGCTCAAATAACAACAGGGGTGCTGGAAACACCATATATTTT. The genes are TRBV18 and TRBJ1-3; 7 bases are a match to TRBD1. Germline CDR1 KGHSH, CDR2 LQKENI. The CDR3 length is 16 residues. The V and J ends lost 5 bases and 2 bases, in that order; junction bases with no gene match: 9.

The chain couples TRBV2 to TRBJ2-5; a weak D match, TRBD1 (5 bases). The CDR3 consists of 14 residues. Trimming removed 7 bases at V and 1 base at J, with 13 bases between. CDR1 and CDR2 from the germline V gene are SNHLY and FYNNEI. CDR3 sequence (DNA): TGTGCCAGCAACCCCAGACAGACCCAAGAGACCCAGTACTTC. As protein: CASNPRQTQETQYF.

The chain joins TRBV4-3 to TRBJ1-1, with D hard to call. There are 17 residues in the CDR3. V lost 2 bases and J lost 0, with 16 bases in between. The germline gives CDR1 LGHNA, CDR2 YSLEER. CDR3 DNA: TGCGCCAGCAGCCAATCAGAGGCAGTCCTGATGAACACTGAAGCTTTCTTT. It yields the protein CASSQSEAVLMNTEAFF.